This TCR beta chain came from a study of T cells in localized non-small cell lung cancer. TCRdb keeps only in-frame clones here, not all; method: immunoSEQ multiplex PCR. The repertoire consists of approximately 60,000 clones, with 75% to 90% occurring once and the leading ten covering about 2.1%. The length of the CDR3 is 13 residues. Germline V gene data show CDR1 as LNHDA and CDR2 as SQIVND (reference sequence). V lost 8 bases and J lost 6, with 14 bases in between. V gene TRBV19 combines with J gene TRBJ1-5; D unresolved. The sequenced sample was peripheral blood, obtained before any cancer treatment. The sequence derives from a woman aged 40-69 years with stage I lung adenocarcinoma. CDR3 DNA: TGTGCCAGTCAAACGGGGAGGAGTCAGCCCCAGCATTTT. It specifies CASQTGRSQPQHF.